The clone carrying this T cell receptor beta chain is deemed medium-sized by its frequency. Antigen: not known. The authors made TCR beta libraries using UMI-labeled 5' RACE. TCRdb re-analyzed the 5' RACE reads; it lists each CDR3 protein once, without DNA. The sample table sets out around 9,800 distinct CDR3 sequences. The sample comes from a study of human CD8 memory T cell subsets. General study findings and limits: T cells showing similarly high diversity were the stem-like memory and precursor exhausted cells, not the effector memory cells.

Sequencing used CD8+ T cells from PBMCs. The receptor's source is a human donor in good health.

CDR3 residues: CSVETSGRAETQYF. This chain joins TRBV29-1 and TRBJ2-5; the D call of TRBD2 rests on TCRdb alone, since no DNA is present to check it. The CDR3 is 14 residues long. Germline V gene sequence: CDR1 SQVTM, CDR2 ANQGSEA.